This TCR beta chain originates from a study of shared clonotypes between healthy human individuals. V lost 1 base and J 2 bases, leaving 12 bases between the germline ends. CDR3 length: 16 residues. CDR1 and CDR2 from the germline V gene are MGHRA and YSYEKL. Findings and limits, study-wide: Generally, naive subsets (rather than memory subsets) showed larger estimated richness.

Measured with immunoSEQ multiplex PCR; TCRdb has only the in-frame clones, and not every one. The sample shows roughly 2.1 million clones, 85% to 95% of them seen only once. In the naive CD8 group, cells lacked CD45RO and were positively selected for CCR7, so terminally differentiated effector memory CD45RA+ cells were left out. Every contributor of samples was a Caucasian grown-up residing in Nashville, Tennessee. Points on this clone: Its matching antigen is unknown.

The receptor's source is a man in his late teens or twenties in good health. Some clones in this sample may be carry-over from other donors' samples. The specimen was naive CD8+ T cells from PBMCs. The rearrangement links TRBV4-1 to TRBJ1-3, with no clear D. The CDR3 region is CASSQGAAGPGNTIYF. CDR3 nucleotides: TGCGCCAGCAGCCAAGGGGCGGCAGGCCCTGGAAACACCATATATTTT.